A single sample is the source of the 25 T cell receptor beta chains below, sequenced in a study of blood T cells in healthy people across ages. The use of a sample-barcoded 5' primer and a J-beta primer mix characterized a second PCR of roughly 6 to 11 cycles. TCRdb fed the 5' RACE reads into MiXCR, producing one record per CDR3 protein. The repertoire holds about a million distinct CDR3 sequences, less than 45% seen once, with approximately 14% in the top ten. The sample consisted of blood. The receptors were gathered from a man between 18 and 29 years old in good health.

This clonotype was recorded a few times. The chain joins TRBV29-1 to TRBJ2-5; D unresolved. This CDR3 region has 13 residues. Germline V gene lookup returns CDR1 SQVTM and CDR2 ANQGSEA. Trimming stripped 2 bases from V and 2 bases from J, with 9 bases between. In DNA, the CDR3 is TGCAGCGTTGAACGTGGCAGACAAGAGACCCAGTACTTC. As protein: CSVERGRQETQYF.

This rearrangement joins TRBV20-1 to TRBJ1-6, with D maybe TRBD1 (6 bases). This CDR3 is built from 17 residues. The V gene's germline CDR1 is DFQATT and CDR2 SNEGSKA (reference sequence). Trimming shortened V by 0 bases and J by 0 bases, and 12 bases separated the two germline ends. DNA for the CDR3: TGCAGTGCTAGAGATAACAGGGAGAGCTCCTATAATTCACCCCTCCACTTT. It codes for CSARDNRESSYNSPLHF.

There are a few counts of this clonotype. The chain carries TRBV12-3 or TRBV12-4 and TRBJ2-5; TRBD1 aligns across 8 bases. The V segment lost 4 bases and the J segment 7 bases; nucleotides outside the gene matches: 5. This CDR3 has 13 residues. This CDR3 is CASSSRGPRTQYF. CDR3 coding DNA: TGTGCCAGCAGTTCCAGGGGGCCTCGGACCCAGTACTTC.

J is TRBJ2-1 and V is TRBV12-3 or TRBV12-4, with a tentative D call TRBD2 (6 bases). The CDR3 is 15 residues long. The V and J ends lost 4 bases and 5 bases respectively, with 15 bases between them. CDR3 in amino acids: CASSWLLAADNEQFF. As DNA, the CDR3 is TGTGCCAGCAGTTGGTTACTAGCCGCGGACAATGAGCAGTTCTTC.

This chain links TRBV20-1 with TRBJ2-1, with TRBD2 matching over 14 bases. This CDR3 comprises 14 residues. Per germline, CDR1 DFQATT and CDR2 SNEGSKA (reference sequence). Unmatched junction bases numbered 2, after V lost 5 bases and J lost 5 bases. The CDR3 protein is CSAWTSGGNNEQFF. The CDR3 DNA sequence: TGCAGTGCTTGGACTAGCGGGGGGAACAATGAGCAGTTCTTC.

This sequence joins TRBV14 and TRBJ2-2; D gene ambiguous. Germline CDR1 reads SGHDN; CDR2 reads FVKESK. With 4 bases removed from V and 3 bases from J, the gap between germline ends came to 18 bases. The CDR3 consists of 17 residues. CDR3 region: CASSRPRGDRDTGELFF. The DNA of the CDR3 is TGTGCCAGCAGCCGCCCTCGAGGCGATCGAGACACCGGGGAGCTGTTTTTT.

The chain employs TRBV20-1 and TRBJ1-1; D may be TRBD1 (5 bases). V lost 3 bases to trimming and J lost 4 bases, with 9 bases between them. CDR1 and CDR2 from the germline V gene are DFQATT and SNEGSKA (reference sequence). The CDR3 is 12 amino acids. In DNA form, the CDR3 reads TGCAGTGCTAGCCCAGGGCCCACTGAAGCTTTCTTT. It is translated as CSASPGPTEAFF.

The J gene is TRBJ1-3, the V gene TRBV7-2; D not certain. Trimming took 5 bases from V and 4 from J, leaving 9 bases between them. CDR1 SGHTA and CDR2 FQGNSA come from the germline V gene. The length of the CDR3 is 13 residues. Here the CDR3 reads CASSREGGNTIYF. The CDR3 DNA follows: TGTGCCAGCAGCCGCGAAGGGGGAAACACCATATATTTT.

This clonotype came up a few times. This chain links TRBV11-2 with TRBJ2-7, with TRBD2 as a possible D gene (5 bases). This CDR3 is 17 amino acids long. Germline V gives CDR1 SGHAT, CDR2 FQNNGV. V was clipped by 6 bases and J by 7 bases, with 28 bases between them. CDR3: CASSRIPGKISYNEQYF. CDR3 nucleotides: TGTGCCAGCAGTCGCATACCGGGAAAAATCTCCTACAATGAGCAGTACTTC. The entire variable domain, with the rest obtained from reference TRBV11-2 and TRBJ2-7, is as follows: EAGVAQSPRYKIIEKRQSVAFWCNPISGHATLYWYQQILGQGPKLLIQFQNNGVVDDSQLPKDRFSAERLKGVDSTLKIQPAKLEDSAVYLCASSRIPGKISYNEQYFGPGTRLTVT.

The rearrangement links TRBV20-1 to TRBJ2-3; 7 bases map to TRBD1. Germline V gene sequence: CDR1 DFQATT, CDR2 SNEGSKA (reference sequence). CDR3 length equals 14 residues. Unmatched junction bases numbered 8, after V lost 6 bases and J lost 2 bases. The CDR3 nucleotides are TGCAGTGCCACCGGGACAGACGTCACAGATACGCAGTATTTT. This codes for CSATGTDVTDTQYF.

This chain connects TRBV6-5 to TRBJ2-1, with D perhaps assigned TRBD1 or TRBD2 (6 bases each). The CDR3 has 15 residues. CDR1 is MNHEY, CDR2 SVGAGI, per germline. The V end was cut by 0 bases, the J end by 8 bases, with 14 bases between. CDR3 amino acids: CASSYSIQGGDEQFF. Written as DNA, the CDR3 is TGTGCCAGCAGTTACTCCATACAGGGAGGCGATGAGCAGTTCTTC.

This chain links TRBV7-9 with TRBJ1-4; D gene ambiguous. This CDR3 has 16 residues. V shed 5 bases and J shed 2 bases, with 15 bases lying between them. Germline assignment: CDR1 SEHNR and CDR2 FQNEAQ (reference sequence). For the CDR3, the DNA is TGTGCCAGCAGCCCCATGGCGGGCAGGACTAATGAAAAACTGTTTTTT. Protein sequence: CASSPMAGRTNEKLFF. Supplemented by reference TRBV7-9 and TRBJ1-4, the full variable domain reads DTGVSQNPRHKITKRGQNVTFRCDPISEHNRLYWYRQTLGQGPEFLTYFQNEAQLEKSRLLSDRFSAERPKGSFSTLEIQRTEQGDSAMYLCASSPMAGRTNEKLFFGSGTQLSVL.

The rearrangement links TRBV29-1 to TRBJ1-1, with D perhaps matching TRBD1 (5 bases). This CDR3 is 15 amino acids long. V shed 3 bases and J shed 0 bases, with 14 bases lying between them. Germline values: CDR1 SQVTM, CDR2 ANQGSEA. The CDR3 here is CSVDGRGSMNTEAFF. CDR3 nucleotide sequence: TGCAGCGTTGACGGAAGGGGCTCTATGAACACTGAAGCTTTCTTT.

The rearrangement joins TRBV13 to TRBJ1-1; D is unresolved. Germline CDR1 and CDR2: PRHDT and FYEKMQ (reference sequence). With 5 bases removed from V and 0 bases from J, the gap between germline ends came to 13 bases. The CDR3 sequence is 15 residues long. The CDR3 sequence: CASSRPVGVNTEAFF. In nucleotides, the CDR3 is TGTGCCAGCAGCCGCCCCGTGGGAGTGAACACTGAAGCTTTCTTT.

The V and J genes are TRBV4-2 and TRBJ2-3, with D perhaps matching TRBD2 (5 bases). The CDR3 spans 17 residues. Deletions cut 0 bases from V and 4 bases from J, with 17 bases between. Germline-derived CDR1 and CDR2 are LGHNA and YNFKEQ. CDR3 nucleotide sequence: TGTGCCAGCAGCCAAGATGAGGGCAGCGGAGAGTCAGATACGCAGTATTTT. Protein: CASSQDEGSGESDTQYF.

This clonotype was found a few times. V and J are TRBV4-3 and TRBJ2-7; possible D gene TRBD1, 6 bases. CDR1 and CDR2 (germline): LGHNA, YSLEER. This CDR3 has 16 residues. The V and J ends lost 0 bases and 7 bases respectively, with 19 bases between them. Written as DNA, the CDR3 is TGCGCCAGCAGCCAAGATCCCCTAGCTCAGAGGGGGGAGCAGTACTTC. Its protein product is CASSQDPLAQRGEQYF.

The chain links TRBV24-1 to TRBJ1-1; tentatively, D is TRBD1 (5 bases). The CDR3 has 13 amino acids. The V end lost 4 bases, the J end lost 3 bases, and 8 bases lay between the germline ends. CDR1 is KGHDR, CDR2 SFDVKD, per germline. The CDR3 DNA reads as TGTGCCACCAGTGACAGGGATTACACTGAAGCTTTCTTT. Its protein is CATSDRDYTEAFF.

On this clonotype: A read error is possible here, since a much larger clone lies one base away. The rearrangement joins TRBV10-3 to TRBJ2-3; D gene ambiguous. Germline V gene lookup returns CDR1 ENHRY and CDR2 SYGVKD. The V end lost 3 bases, the J end lost 4 bases, and 14 bases lay between the germline ends. The CDR3 consists of 15 residues. The CDR3 DNA reads TGTGCCATCAGTGATGAGTCTACGGGCCCAGATACGCAGTATTTT. This gives the protein CAISDESTGPDTQYF.

The chain uses TRBV5-6 and TRBJ2-5; D possibly uses TRBD1 or TRBD2 (5 bases each). Trimming took 1 base from V and 11 from J, leaving 27 bases between them. Germline V CDR1 and CDR2: SGHDT, YYEEEE. The CDR3 covers 17 residues. CDR3 nucleotides: TGTGCCAGCAGCTTGTCCTGGGGGTCTCAAGCTTACAATGAGCAGTACTTC. Its translation: CASSLSWGSQAYNEQYF.

This clonotype was recorded only once. The rearrangement links TRBV28 to TRBJ2-2, with TRBD2 matching over 7 bases. The CDR3 contains 15 residues. J was trimmed by 1 base and V by 5 bases; bases with no gene match: 4. Per the germline V gene, CDR1 is MDHEN and CDR2 is SYDVKM. The CDR3 is CASSGVAGNTGELFF. The CDR3 DNA sequence: TGTGCCAGCAGTGGGGTAGCGGGGAACACCGGGGAGCTGTTTTTT.

Comment on this clonotype: Germline is not matched at one junction end, which may reflect a read error. J is TRBJ2-7 and V is TRBV20-1; D is uncertain. The germline V gene has CDR1 DFQATT and CDR2 SNEGSKA (reference sequence). The CDR3 is 14 amino acids. As DNA, the CDR3 is TGCAGTGCTGGAGATCGACTTGGTGGGTACGAGCAGTACTTC. As protein: CSAGDRLGGYEQYF.

This clonotype has a handful of counts. The V call is TRBV29-1, the J call TRBJ1-2; D gene ambiguous. V was shortened by 7 bases and J by 9 bases, with 21 bases between the two germline ends. Germline values: CDR1 SQVTM, CDR2 ANQGSEA. The CDR3 extends over 13 amino acids. In nucleotides, the CDR3 is TGCAGCGCCTCTCTGCGACACAACGACCGCTACACCTTC. It is translated as CSASLRHNDRYTF.

Only a few counts were recorded for this clonotype. This could be a read error, since a much larger clone is one nucleotide away. The rearrangement links TRBV7-9 to TRBJ2-3; TRBD1 is a possible D gene (5 bases). V was clipped by 5 bases and J by 2 bases, with 11 bases between them. This CDR3 is 14 amino acids long. Germline loops: CDR1 SEHNR, CDR2 FQNEAQ (reference sequence). The CDR3 reads CASSIADNTDTQYF. The CDR3 DNA reads TGTGCCAGCAGCATTGCGGACAACACAGATACGCAGTATTTT.

The count of this clonotype is one. The chain links TRBV7-7 to TRBJ2-1, with D possibly called TRBD1 or TRBD2 (5 bases each). Trimming removed 3 bases from V and 9 bases from J, with 12 bases in between. Looked up from germline, CDR1 is SSHAT and CDR2 is FNYEAQ (reference sequence). The CDR3 is 13 amino acids. CDR3 nucleotides: TGTGCCAGCAGCTTCGAGGGGATGAGTGAGCAGTTCTTC. It translates to CASSFEGMSEQFF.

The J gene is TRBJ2-1, the V gene TRBV20-1; D possibly corresponds to TRBD2 (5 bases). This CDR3 region has 13 residues. Trimming stripped 7 bases from V and 0 bases from J, with 10 bases between. Germline CDR1 reads DFQATT; CDR2 reads SNEGSKA (reference sequence). The CDR3 region is CSVEGFSYNEQFF. DNA for the CDR3: TGCAGTGTTGAGGGTTTCTCCTACAATGAGCAGTTCTTC.